This record concerns one T cell receptor (beta chain) sequence. Its antigen is unidentified. Unrecorded immune exposures were likely, despite nominal health at sampling. Use of 60 Vbeta and 13 Jbeta primers characterized the PCR. Generated by immunoSEQ multiplex PCR, the TCRdb table keeps only in-frame clones and is missing some. The data show roughly 180,000 clones, just under 80% seen once. The sample belongs to a study of cytomegalovirus exposure and HLA in healthy donors. Study outcomes and limitations: The investigators catalogued 160 or so TCR beta chains as cytomegalovirus-associated. In vitro confirmation showed three CMV-associated chains to be CMV antigen specific. Many donors carried some public TCRs, although rarity characterized most TCR sequences.

Deletions cut 5 bases from V and 4 bases from J, with 12 bases between. The CDR3 contains 13 residues. The germline V gene has CDR1 SGHAT and CDR2 FQNNGV. The chain couples TRBV11-2 to TRBJ2-7; TRBD1 might be the D (6 bases). This clonotype was obtained from a man aged 25 to 40 in good health and CMV-seronegative. The sample taken for sequencing was PBMCs. The DNA for the CDR3 is TGTGCCAGCAGCCCGGACAGTCTTTACGAGCAGTACTTC. As protein: CASSPDSLYEQYF. The full variable domain, in which reference TRBV11-2 and TRBJ2-7 provide the parts outside the CDR3, is EAGVAQSPRYKIIEKRQSVAFWCNPISGHATLYWYQQILGQGPKLLIQFQNNGVVDDSQLPKDRFSAERLKGVDSTLKIQPAKLEDSAVYLCASSPDSLYEQYFGPGTRLTVT.